This entry lists 23 T cell receptor beta chains sequenced from one sample in a study of neurological immune-mediated disorders. TCRdb re-derived calls from the 5' RACE reads in MiXCR, one entry per CDR3 protein. The sample shows about 60,000 distinct CDR3 sequences, approximately 3.6% of them seen only once. The sequenced sample consisted of PBMCs. All receptors come from a woman in her sixties with multiple sclerosis.

In its sample, this clonotype was seen many times. The chain is built from TRBV7-9 and TRBJ1-2; 8 nucleotides match TRBD1. This CDR3 contains 14 residues. V lost 5 bases to trimming and J lost 4 bases; unmatched junction nucleotides: 6. Germline loops: CDR1 SEHNR, CDR2 FQNEAQ (reference sequence). The CDR3 spells CASSNRDRGYGYTF. The CDR3 nucleotides are TGTGCCAGCAGCAATCGAGACAGGGGCTATGGCTACACCTTC.

This clonotype showed up many times. The V call is TRBV7-2, the J call TRBJ1-2; perhaps TRBD1 as D (5 bases). Trimming cost V 4 bases and J 5 bases, with 14 bases left between them. The germline gives CDR1 SGHTA, CDR2 FQGNSA. This CDR3 has 14 residues. The chain's CDR3 is CASSSSAGGYGYTF. The CDR3, as DNA: TGTGCCAGCAGCTCCTCAGCCGGGGGATATGGCTACACCTTC.

This clonotype was recorded many times. The chain combines TRBV12-3 or TRBV12-4 with TRBJ1-1; 7 bases fit TRBD1. The trim removed 5 bases at V and 0 bases at J, leaving 3 bases unmatched. The CDR3 contains 14 residues. The CDR3 sequence is CASSVTGVNTEAFF. The CDR3 nucleotides are TGTGCCAGCAGTGTAACAGGGGTGAACACTGAAGCTTTCTTT.

In this sample, this clonotype turned up many times. This chain uses TRBV5-1 with TRBJ2-3; 8 positions agree with TRBD2. J lost 3 bases, V lost 0 bases, and 9 bases had no gene match. Per the germline V gene, CDR1 is SGHRS and CDR2 is YFSETQ. There are 17 residues in the CDR3. The CDR3 nucleotides are TGCGCCAGCAGCTTGGGCCCTAGAGCGGGGGCAACAGATACGCAGTATTTT. Translating it yields CASSLGPRAGATDTQYF.

This clonotype came up many times. V usage is TRBV18 and J usage is TRBJ2-7, with D unresolved. V was shortened by 0 bases and J by 4 bases, with 7 bases between the two germline ends. From germline, CDR1 is KGHSH and CDR2 LQKENI. There are 13 residues in the CDR3. The CDR3 region has the DNA TGTGCCAGCTCACCACCGGGCCTGTACGAGCAGTACTTC. Translating it yields CASSPPGLYEQYF.

This clonotype appeared many times. V and J are TRBV6-2 or TRBV6-3 and TRBJ2-3; 7 positions agree with TRBD1. This CDR3 spans 17 amino acids. From germline, CDR1 is MNHEY and CDR2 SVGEGT. With 4 bases clipped from V and 3 bases from J, the junction kept 13 bases outside the gene matches. CDR3 in amino acids: CASSSYPRDSGTDTQYF. The CDR3 DNA is TGTGCCAGCAGTTCTTATCCCCGGGACAGCGGAACAGATACGCAGTATTTT.

This clonotype has a handful of counts. This sequence joins TRBV28 and TRBJ2-7; unclear D gene. CDR3 length: 12 residues. Germline V CDR1 and CDR2: MDHEN, SYDVKM. Between the trimmed V and J ends, which lost 1 base and 4 bases, there was a span of 5 bases. CDR3 in DNA: TGTGCCAGCAGTTTATACGGTTACGAGCAGTACTTC. Its translation is CASSLYGYEQYF.

At least ten counts were recorded for this clonotype. The chain recombines TRBV4-3 with TRBJ2-7; D is perhaps TRBD2 (6 bases). The CDR3 extends over 14 amino acids. V lost 3 bases and J lost 2, with 11 bases in between. Germline V gene sequence: CDR1 LGHNA, CDR2 YSLEER. The CDR3 reads CASSQGWGAYEQYF. The CDR3 nucleotides read TGCGCCAGCAGCCAGGGCTGGGGGGCCTACGAGCAGTACTTC.

This clonotype showed up many times. V and J are TRBV5-1 and TRBJ2-1; no firm D call. Trimming left V 0 bases short and J 6 bases short, with 7 bases between. The CDR3 is 13 amino acids. Germline-derived CDR1 and CDR2 are SGHRS and YFSETQ. The CDR3 DNA is TGCGCCAGCAGCTTGGGACTCTCCAATGAGCAGTTCTTC. Its translation is CASSLGLSNEQFF.

This clonotype was recorded at least ten times. V is TRBV21-1 and J is TRBJ2-2. TRBV21-1 is a pseudogene locus. The CDR3 extends over 16 amino acids. The CDR3 reads CASSKEKEANTGELFF. CDR3 DNA sequence: TGTGCCAGCAGCAAAGAGAAGGAAGCGAACACCGGGGAGCTGTTTTTT.

This clonotype appeared many times. The V call is TRBV5-4, the J call TRBJ2-2; possible D gene TRBD1, 5 bases. CDR1 SGHNT and CDR2 YYREEE come from the germline V gene (reference sequence). This CDR3 has 13 residues. The V gene lost 6 bases and the J gene lost 4 bases, with 10 bases spanning the gap. CDR3 region: CASTLDSTGELFF. Here the CDR3 DNA reads TGTGCCAGCACCCTAGACAGCACCGGGGAGCTGTTTTTT.

The sample holds many counts of this clonotype. The chain carries TRBV5-1 and TRBJ2-1; D is possibly TRBD1 (6 bases). Trimming left V 5 bases short and J 2 bases short, with 14 bases between. The germline CDR1 and CDR2 sequences are SGHRS and YFSETQ. The CDR3 totals 15 residues. Here the CDR3 reads CASSPQGSPYNEQFF. CDR3 nucleotides: TGCGCCAGCAGTCCCCAGGGGTCCCCCTACAATGAGCAGTTCTTC.

Many counts were recorded for this clonotype. This chain joins TRBV4-3 and TRBJ2-7, with D perhaps matching TRBD2 (5 bases). Germline V lookup: CDR1 LGHNA, CDR2 YSLEER. CDR3 size: 15 residues. With 0 bases removed from V and 6 bases from J, the gap between germline ends came to 15 bases. This CDR3 is CASSQDPGSRGEQYF. CDR3 DNA: TGCGCCAGCAGCCAAGATCCAGGCTCCCGGGGCGAGCAGTACTTC.

This clonotype was picked up many times. The V call is TRBV12-3 or TRBV12-4, the J call TRBJ1-5, with D unresolved. Trimming shortened V by 3 bases and J by 6 bases, and 9 bases separated the two germline ends. CDR3 length: 13 amino acids. The CDR3 bases are TGTGCCAGCAGTTTCGGGAGAAGTCAGCCCCAGCATTTT. As protein: CASSFGRSQPQHF.

This clonotype was recorded many times. The chain recombines TRBV6-2 or TRBV6-3 with TRBJ2-7, with D perhaps matching TRBD1 (5 bases). From germline, CDR1 is MNHEY and CDR2 SVGEGT. The V end was cut by 0 bases, the J end by 5 bases, with 17 bases between. The CDR3 has 16 amino acids. The CDR3 region is CASSYSWGRANNEQYF. The CDR3 coding sequence is TGTGCCAGCAGTTACTCTTGGGGCAGGGCCAATAACGAGCAGTACTTC.

This clonotype was seen many times. The rearrangement links TRBV7-2 to TRBJ2-4; 8 nucleotides align to TRBD2. The germline gives CDR1 SGHTA, CDR2 FQGNSA. The CDR3 length is 15 residues. V dropped 7 bases and J dropped 4; count of bases not matched to a gene: 9. The CDR3 bases are TGTGCCAGCAACCATGGGCGGGGGGCGAAAAACATTCAGTACTTC. Its protein is CASNHGRGAKNIQYF.

This clonotype turned up a few times. A read error may explain this, as a much larger clone is one base away. V is TRBV28 and J is TRBJ2-4, with D hard to call. This CDR3 comprises 14 residues. Trimming took off 3 bases at V and 10 bases at J, with 16 bases between the two ends. CDR1 and CDR2 (germline): MDHEN, SYDVKM. The CDR3 sequence: CASSFPAGSKIQYF. CDR3 DNA sequence: TGTGCCAGCAGTTTCCCGGCTGGTTCGAAAATTCAGTACTTC.

This clonotype showed up many times. This sequence joins TRBV18 and TRBJ2-5, with D unclear. The V end lost 2 bases, the J end lost 2 bases, and 6 bases lay between the germline ends. This CDR3 has 13 amino acids. Germline values: CDR1 KGHSH, CDR2 LQKENI. CDR3 protein: CASSPEVQETQYF. The CDR3, as DNA: TGTGCCAGCTCACCAGAAGTTCAAGAGACCCAGTACTTC. Full variable domain (remainder filled in from reference TRBV18 and TRBJ2-5): NAGVMQNPRHLVRRRGQEARLRCSPMKGHSHVYWYRQLPEEGLKFMVYLQKENIIDESGMPKERFSAEFPKEGPSILRIQQVVRGDSAAYFCASSPEVQETQYFGPGTRLLVL.

This clonotype was seen at least ten times. The J gene is TRBJ1-2, the V gene TRBV29-1; weak D call: TRBD1 (5 bases). The CDR3 contains 13 residues. Per germline, CDR1 SQVTM and CDR2 ANQGSEA. Trimming removed 4 bases at V and 4 bases at J, with 13 bases between. This CDR3 reads CSVATGASYGYTF. CDR3 nucleotide sequence: TGCAGCGTTGCTACAGGCGCATCCTATGGCTACACCTTC. The full variable domain, with the rest looked up from reference TRBV29-1 and TRBJ1-2, is SAVISQKPSRDICQRGTSLTIQCQVDSQVTMMFWYRQQPGQSLTLIATANQGSEATYESGFVIDKFPISRPNLTFSTLTVSNMSPEDSSIYLCSVATGASYGYTFGSGTRLTVV.

This clonotype was observed at least ten times. The V call is TRBV7-7, the J call TRBJ2-5; D possibly matches TRBD1 or TRBD2 (5 bases each). Looked up from germline, CDR1 is SSHAT and CDR2 is FNYEAQ (reference sequence). Deletions cut 1 base from V and 5 bases from J, with 8 bases between. This CDR3 is built from 13 residues. CDR3: CASSLGGPETQYF. The CDR3 DNA reads TGTGCCAGCAGCTTAGGGGGACCGGAGACCCAGTACTTC.

This clonotype was found many times. CDR3 sequence: CASSLPGQARVSGYTF. The CDR3 DNA reads as TGTGCCAGCAGCCTTCCCGGACAGGCCCGGGTGTCCGGCTACACCTTC. The chain carries TRBV3-1 and TRBJ1-2; 7 nucleotides agree with TRBD1. CDR1 is LGHDT and CDR2 is YNNKEL in the germline V gene (reference sequence). This CDR3 has 16 residues. With 4 bases clipped from V and 8 bases from J, the junction kept 16 bases outside the gene matches.

Remarks on this clonotype: Because the CDR3 is missing its conserved closing phenylalanine or tryptophan, this is likely a read error. The chain couples TRBV12-3 or TRBV12-4 to TRBJ1-5; 9 positions agree with TRBD1. Trimming at V came to 6 bases and at J to 3 bases, leaving 3 bases not matched to a gene. The CDR3 is 14 amino acids. The CDR3 coding sequence is TGTGCCAGCAGGGGGACAGGGATCAATCAGCCCCAGCATATT. It specifies CASRGTGINQPQHI.

This clonotype was found a few times. The V and J genes are TRBV12-3 or TRBV12-4 and TRBJ1-5; D is undetermined. The CDR3 is 14 amino acids. Between the trimmed V and J ends, which lost 3 bases and 2 bases, there was a span of 8 bases. CDR3 protein: CASSFAEGNQPQHF. CDR3 nucleotides: TGTGCCAGCAGTTTTGCGGAGGGCAATCAGCCCCAGCATTTT.